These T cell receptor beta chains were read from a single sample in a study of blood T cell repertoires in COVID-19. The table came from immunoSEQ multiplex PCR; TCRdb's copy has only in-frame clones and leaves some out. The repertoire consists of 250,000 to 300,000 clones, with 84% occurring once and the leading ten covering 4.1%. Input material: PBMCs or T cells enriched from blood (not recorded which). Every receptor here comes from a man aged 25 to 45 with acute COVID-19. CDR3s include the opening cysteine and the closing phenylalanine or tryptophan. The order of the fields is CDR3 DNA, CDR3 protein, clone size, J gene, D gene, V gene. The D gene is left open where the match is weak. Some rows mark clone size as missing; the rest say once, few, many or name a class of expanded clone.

CDR3 DNA: TGCAGCGTTGCCGGGACAGGGAATTCACCCCTCCACTTT
CDR3 protein: CSVAGTGNSPLHF
clone size: NA
J gene: TRBJ1-6
D gene: TRBD1
V gene: TRBV29-1

CDR3 DNA: TGTGCCAGCAGGATACAGGGCACAGATACGCAGTATTTT
CDR3 protein: CASRIQGTDTQYF
clone size: NA
J gene: TRBJ2-3
D gene: NA
V gene: TRBV5-4

CDR3 DNA: TGTGCCAGCAGTCAGGGGACAGCTAATTCACCCCTCCACTTT
CDR3 protein: CASSQGTANSPLHF
clone size: NA
J gene: TRBJ1-6
D gene: TRBD1
V gene: TRBV25-1

CDR3 DNA: TGTGCCAGTAGTCGGCGGGAACGGTCTGGAAACACCATATATTTT
CDR3 protein: CASSRRERSGNTIYF
clone size: NA
J gene: TRBJ1-3
D gene: NA
V gene: TRBV19

CDR3 DNA: TGTGCCAGCAGCTTAGGGCAGGGGAACACTGAAGCTTTCTTT
CDR3 protein: CASSLGQGNTEAFF
clone size: NA
J gene: TRBJ1-1
D gene: NA
V gene: TRBV7-3

CDR3 DNA: TGTGCCAGCTCACCACCGGTGATAGGGGGTTATACTGAAGCTTTCTTT
CDR3 protein: CASSPPVIGGYTEAFF
clone size: once
J gene: TRBJ1-1
D gene: NA
V gene: TRBV18

CDR3 DNA: TGTGCCAGCAGTCCCCGCAGGGGGCCGGAGGGCTACACCTTC
CDR3 protein: CASSPRRGPEGYTF
clone size: NA
J gene: TRBJ1-2
D gene: TRBD1
V gene: TRBV27

CDR3 DNA: TGCGCCAGCAGCTTGGCGACAGGGGCGTCTAATTCACCCCTCCACTTT
CDR3 protein: CASSLATGASNSPLHF
clone size: few
J gene: TRBJ1-6
D gene: TRBD1
V gene: TRBV5-1

CDR3 DNA: TGTGCCTGGACCCGGACAGGGGAAGGACAGCCCCAGCATTTT
CDR3 protein: CAWTRTGEGQPQHF
clone size: NA
J gene: TRBJ1-5
D gene: TRBD1
V gene: TRBV30

CDR3 DNA: TGTGCCAGTAGTAGTCAGAATAACTATGGCTACACCTTC
CDR3 protein: CASSSQNNYGYTF
clone size: NA
J gene: TRBJ1-2
D gene: NA
V gene: TRBV19

CDR3 DNA: TGCGCCAGCAGCTCGGACACTCACGGTCCCGGGACAGGGACAGATGGCTACACCTTC
CDR3 protein: CASSSDTHGPGTGTDGYTF
clone size: NA
J gene: TRBJ1-2
D gene: TRBD1
V gene: TRBV5-1